Listed below are T cell receptor beta chains from one sample, sequenced in a study of blood T cell repertoires in COVID-19. The method was immunoSEQ multiplex PCR; TCRdb's version includes in-frame clones alone and lacks a portion of them. The sample has fewer than 700,000 clones; less than 90% are singletons. Sequences were obtained from peripheral blood. These receptors all stem from a woman aged 45 to 65 with COVID-19, enrolled during active disease. Both conserved end residues are part of each CDR3. The D gene is left open where the match is weak. A row's size may be missing; if present it is once, few, many or a size class.

D gene	V gene	clone size	J gene	CDR3 DNA	CDR3 protein
NA	TRBV5-4	NA	TRBJ1-1	TGTGCCAGCAGCTTGGTGGCAGGGGCCCCGAACACTGAAGCTTTCTTT	CASSLVAGAPNTEAFF
TRBD2	TRBV12-5	NA	TRBJ2-1	TGTGCTAGTGGTCTAGCGGGGGGGAGTGAGCAGTTCTTC	CASGLAGGSEQFF
NA	TRBV30	NA	TRBJ1-1	TGTGCCTGGAGTACCAAATTACAGGGATCGAACACTGAAGCTTTCTTT	CAWSTKLQGSNTEAFF
NA	TRBV15	NA	TRBJ2-3	TGTGCCACCAGCAGAGATTTAGCGGCCGCGTTAAATACGCAGTATTTT	CATSRDLAAALNTQYF
NA	TRBV7-9	NA	TRBJ2-7	TGTGCCAGCAGCTCTACAGGGACCTACGAGCAGTACTTC	CASSSTGTYEQYF
NA	TRBV4-1	NA	TRBJ1-1	TGCGCCAGCAGCCACCACACGGGGTCCAAGATGAACACTGAAGCTTTCTTT	CASSHHTGSKMNTEAFF
NA	TRBV24-1	NA	TRBJ1-5	TGTGCCACCAGTGATTCGACAGACACTCTTAATAGCAATCAGCCCCAGCATTTT	CATSDSTDTLNSNQPQHF
TRBD1	TRBV5-5	NA	TRBJ1-6	TGTGCCAGCAGCCCGGTGGACAGGGAGAATTCACCCCTCCACTTT	CASSPVDRENSPLHF
NA	TRBV7-9	NA	TRBJ1-3	TGTGCCAGCAGCTTTTCGGGAGTGGTGACTGGAAACACCATATATTTT	CASSFSGVVTGNTIYF
NA	TRBV27	once	TRBJ1-1	TGTGCCAGCAGTTTAGATGGGTGGGCCTTGGCTTTCTTT	CASSLDGWALAFF
NA	TRBV6-5	NA	TRBJ1-5	TGTGCCAGCAGGGGCGCGGGGAGCAATCAGCCCCAGCATTTT	CASRGAGSNQPQHF
NA	TRBV6-1	NA	TRBJ2-2	TGTGCCAGCAGTGAACTTAGCGGGGAGCTGTTTTTT	CASSELSGELFF
NA	TRBV4-2	NA	TRBJ1-5	TGTGCCAGCAGCCCCGGGCCACAGGGACACAATCAGCCCCAGCATTTT	CASSPGPQGHNQPQHF
NA	TRBV6-5	NA	TRBJ2-7	TGTGCCAGCAGTTATTTCGGGACCTACGAGCAGTACTTC	CASSYFGTYEQYF
NA	TRBV27	NA	TRBJ2-5	TGTGCCAGCAGTCCCCTAACCCAAGAGACCCAGTACTTC	CASSPLTQETQYF
NA	TRBV12-3/TRBV12-4	NA	TRBJ2-7	TGTGCCAGCAGTTCACAGGGACCCTACGAGCAGTACTTC	CASSSQGPYEQYF
NA	TRBV13	NA	TRBJ2-7	TGTGCCAGCAGCTTAGGCGGGGTAGTGCAGTACTTC	CASSLGGVVQYF
NA	TRBV6-1	NA	TRBJ1-5	TGTGCCAGCAGTGAACGCGGTAATCAGCCCCAGCATTTT	CASSERGNQPQHF
NA	TRBV9	NA	TRBJ2-7	TGTGCCAGCAGCGTAGCTCAGGGAGGCTACGAGCAGTACTTC	CASSVAQGGYEQYF
NA	TRBV19	NA	TRBJ2-1	TGTGCCAGTAATCAGGGGTACCTGAGGGAGGAGCAGTTCTTC	CASNQGYLREEQFF
TRBD2	TRBV4-1	NA	TRBJ2-3	TGCGCCAGCAGCCAAGGCCTAGCGGCAGATACGCAGTATTTT	CASSQGLAADTQYF
NA	TRBV7-9	NA	TRBJ1-6	TGTGCCAGCAGCGGGACTGTAACTAATTCACCCCTCCACTTT	CASSGTVTNSPLHF
NA	TRBV6-1	NA	TRBJ1-5	TGTGCCAGCAGTGAACTCAGTAATAGCAATCAGCCCCAGCATTTT	CASSELSNSNQPQHF
TRBD1	TRBV19	NA	TRBJ1-1	TGTGCCACCGCGGACAGGCTGAACACTGAAGCTTTCTTT	CATADRLNTEAFF
NA	TRBV5-1	NA	TRBJ1-2	TGCGCCAGCAGCTTTCCGGCCTCGGGCTATGGCTACACCTTC	CASSFPASGYGYTF
NA	TRBV12-5	once	TRBJ1-4	TGTGCTAGTGGCCGAGGCCAGGGGACTAACGAAAAACTGTTTTTT	CASGRGQGTNEKLFF
NA	TRBV3-1/TRBV3-2	few	TRBJ1-5	TGTGCCAGCAGCCCCCGGGAGGGGCAGCCCCAGCATTTT	CASSPREGQPQHF
TRBD2	TRBV5-1	NA	TRBJ2-3	TGCGCCAGCAGCTTGGTGATGAGGGAGGGATCAGATACGCAGTATTTT	CASSLVMREGSDTQYF
NA	TRBV10-3	NA	TRBJ2-3	TGTGCCATCAGTGTGAAGGGGGAGACTAGCACAGATACGCAGTATTTT	CAISVKGETSTDTQYF
NA	TRBV3-1/TRBV3-2	NA	TRBJ1-5	TGTGCCAGCAGCCGTGAGCCCGCGTCCTATAGCAATCAGCCCCAGCATTTT	CASSREPASYSNQPQHF
TRBD1	TRBV18	NA	TRBJ2-7	TGTGCCAGCTCACCTCGTACAGGGGGTGGCTCCTACGAGCAGTACTTC	CASSPRTGGGSYEQYF
NA	TRBV28	NA	TRBJ1-6	TGTGCCAGCAGTTTGTTCCAGGGCCTAAATTCACCCCTCCACTTT	CASSLFQGLNSPLHF
NA	TRBV5-4	NA	TRBJ2-7	TGTGCCACCCGTCCTATAGGGGGGGCCAACGAGCAGTACTTC	CATRPIGGANEQYF
NA	TRBV4-2	NA	TRBJ2-3	TGTGCCAGCAGCCAACGTCCCGAACAGGGAGATACGCAGTATTTT	CASSQRPEQGDTQYF
NA	TRBV6-2/TRBV6-3	NA	TRBJ1-4	TGTGCCAGCAGTTACCATCAGGGTCGTGAAAAACTGTTTTTT	CASSYHQGREKLFF
TRBD1	TRBV4-1	NA	TRBJ1-2	TGCGCCAGCAGCCAATGGACAGGGGAAGGAGGCTACACCTTC	CASSQWTGEGGYTF
NA	TRBV28	NA	TRBJ2-2	TGTGCCAGCAGTTTATACAGGAACCTGGACACCGGGGAGCTGTTTTTT	CASSLYRNLDTGELFF
TRBD1	TRBV10-3	NA	TRBJ2-7	TGTGCCATCAGTGACCCCCGTCCAAGGGACAGCTCCTACGAGCAGTACTTC	CAISDPRPRDSSYEQYF
NA	TRBV29-1	NA	TRBJ1-1	TGCAGCGCCAACAACGGACAGAACACTGAAGCTTTCTTT	CSANNGQNTEAFF
TRBD1	TRBV9	NA	TRBJ2-7	TGTGCCAGCAGCGTAGGAACAGGGGAACTTTACGAGCAGTACTTC	CASSVGTGELYEQYF
TRBD1	TRBV27	once	TRBJ2-1	TGTGCCAGCAGTTTTTTACAGGGGATCAATGAGCAGTTCTTC	CASSFLQGINEQFF